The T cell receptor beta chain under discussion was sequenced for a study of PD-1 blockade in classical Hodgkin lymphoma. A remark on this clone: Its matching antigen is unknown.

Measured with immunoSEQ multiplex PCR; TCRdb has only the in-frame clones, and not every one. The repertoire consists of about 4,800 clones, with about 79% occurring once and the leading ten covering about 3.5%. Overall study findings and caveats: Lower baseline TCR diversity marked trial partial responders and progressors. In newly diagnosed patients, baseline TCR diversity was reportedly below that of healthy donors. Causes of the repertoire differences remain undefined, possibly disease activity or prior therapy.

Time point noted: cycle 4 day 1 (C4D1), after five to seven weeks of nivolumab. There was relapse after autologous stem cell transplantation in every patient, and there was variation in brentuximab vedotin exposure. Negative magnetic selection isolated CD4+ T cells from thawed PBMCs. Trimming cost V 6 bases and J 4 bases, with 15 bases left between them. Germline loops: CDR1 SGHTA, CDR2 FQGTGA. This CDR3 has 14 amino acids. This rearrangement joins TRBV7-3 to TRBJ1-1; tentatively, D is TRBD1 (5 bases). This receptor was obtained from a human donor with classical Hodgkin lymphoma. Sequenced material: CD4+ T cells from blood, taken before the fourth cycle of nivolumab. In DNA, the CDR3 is TGTGCCAGCAGTCTCCGGCGGGACGGCACTGAAGCTTTCTTT. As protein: CASSLRRDGTEAFF.